The clone carrying this TCR beta chain has just a few counts. Its target is unknown. The sample originates from a study of T cells in Graves' hyperthyroidism and ophthalmopathy. The study's findings and limits: Most thyroid clonotypes expanded above 0.001 were also detected in blood.

Per the germline V gene, CDR1 is LGHNA and CDR2 is YSLEER. This CDR3 region has 17 residues. V was clipped by 2 bases and J by 1 base, with 16 bases between them. RNA transcripts yielded amplified TCR beta CDR3 regions. The study used the HTBI primer set for a first-round RT-PCR of the TCR CDR3. TCRdb ran MiXCR on the multiplex PCR reads and lists one entry per CDR3 protein. The sample shows under 350,000 distinct CDR3 sequences, over 15% of them seen only once. Each diagnosis drew on symptoms, thyroxine, TRAb, thyroid ultrasound and orbital computed tomography findings. Sequenced material: blood. The receptor was derived from a woman aged 60-75 years with Graves' ophthalmopathy. V usage is TRBV4-3 and J usage is TRBJ2-3; either TRBD1 or TRBD2 may fit D (5 bases each). CDR3 nucleotides: TGCGCCAGCAGCCAATACTCCCCTTTGGGGGGCACAGATACGCAGTATTTT. Amino acid sequence: CASSQYSPLGGTDTQYF.